One sample yielded the 30 T cell receptor beta chains listed below, sequenced in a study of blood T cell repertoires in COVID-19. Clones were sequenced by immunoSEQ multiplex PCR, and TCRdb holds only the in-frame ones, with some missing. The sample holds roughly 200,000 clones, just under 90% seen once. Source material: peripheral blood. These receptor sequences come from a man aged 60 to 75 who had recovered from COVID-19.

The chain recombines TRBV6-5 with TRBJ1-6; 9 nucleotides line up with TRBD1. CDR3 size: 15 residues. The junction had 5 bases not matched to a gene; V was cut back by 6 bases and J by 5 bases. CDR1 and CDR2 from the germline V gene are MNHEY and SVGAGI. The CDR3 protein is CASRAQGAHNSPLHF. For the CDR3, the DNA is TGTGCCAGCAGGGCACAGGGGGCGCATAATTCACCCCTCCACTTT.

This clone was found once. The chain carries TRBV9 and TRBJ2-4, with 13 bases fitting TRBD2. Per germline, CDR1 SGDLS and CDR2 YYNGEE. Losses at the gene ends were 7 bases for V and 7 bases for J; bases not matched to a gene: 8. The CDR3 extends over 15 amino acids. The CDR3 DNA sequence: TGTGCCAGCGGAAGGGGGACTAGCGGGGTCAACATTCAGTACTTC. It is translated as CASGRGTSGVNIQYF.

CDR3 protein: CATSGVHRARNTGELFF. Written as DNA, the CDR3 is TGTGCCACCAGTGGGGTTCACAGGGCTCGGAACACCGGGGAGCTGTTTTTT. The chain recombines TRBV24-1 with TRBJ2-2; D might be TRBD1 (6 bases). Trimming took off 5 bases at V and 1 base at J, with 16 bases between the two ends. This CDR3 has 17 amino acids. Germline values: CDR1 KGHDR, CDR2 SFDVKD.

CDR3 loop: CASSLTGQTSGGDTQYF. As DNA, the CDR3 is TGTGCCAGCAGCTTAACGGGTCAGACTAGCGGGGGGGATACGCAGTATTTT. The chain has TRBV7-3 and TRBJ2-3; 13 positions agree with TRBD2. With 0 bases clipped from V and 6 bases from J, the junction kept 6 bases outside the gene matches. The CDR3 loop spans 17 amino acids. Germline CDR1 reads SGHTA; CDR2 reads FQGTGA.

The chain combines TRBV11-2 with TRBJ2-7, with D tentatively TRBD2 (7 bases). V lost 5 bases and J 6 bases, leaving 20 bases between the germline ends. Germline CDR1 reads SGHAT; CDR2 reads FQNNGV. The CDR3 length is 15 residues. The CDR3 sequence is CASSRLGGATFEQYF. In DNA form, the CDR3 reads TGTGCCAGCAGCCGGCTTGGGGGGGCCACCTTCGAGCAGTACTTC. The full variable domain, with the rest looked up from reference TRBV11-2 and TRBJ2-7, is EAGVAQSPRYKIIEKRQSVAFWCNPISGHATLYWYQQILGQGPKLLIQFQNNGVVDDSQLPKDRFSAERLKGVDSTLKIQPAKLEDSAVYLCASSRLGGATFEQYFGPGTRLTVT.

In DNA, the CDR3 is TGTGCCAGCAGCGGACAGGGAAGGGGTGGCACCATATATTTT. Protein: CASSGQGRGGTIYF. The chain employs TRBV7-8 and TRBJ1-3; 8 nucleotides match TRBD1. CDR1 SGHVS and CDR2 FQNEAQ come from the germline V gene. The V segment lost 5 bases and the J segment 9 bases; nucleotides outside the gene matches: 9. The CDR3 has 14 residues.

This CDR3 reads CASSLKGRANEQFF. Written as DNA, the CDR3 is TGTGCCAGCAGCTTGAAGGGCAGGGCGAATGAGCAGTTCTTC. The rearrangement links TRBV5-4 to TRBJ2-1; TRBD1 might be the D (5 bases). V lost 1 base and J lost 7, with 12 bases in between. The length of the CDR3 is 14 residues. Germline V lookup: CDR1 SGHNT, CDR2 YYREEE (reference sequence).

The CDR3 sequence: CASSPGQANYGYTF. CDR3 nucleotides: TGTGCCAGCAGTCCGGGACAGGCGAACTATGGCTACACCTTC. The gene calls are TRBV28 and TRBJ1-2, with 8 bases fitting TRBD1. This CDR3 has 14 residues. V dropped 5 bases and J dropped 2; count of bases not matched to a gene: 4. Germline V CDR1 and CDR2: MDHEN, SYDVKM.

The chain is built from TRBV19 and TRBJ1-2; TRBD1 matches at 9 bases. This CDR3 contains 14 residues. V was clipped by 3 bases and J by 6 bases; unmatched bases: 5. The V gene's germline CDR1 is LNHDA and CDR2 SQIVND (reference sequence). The CDR3 loop is CASSMDRGPDGYTF. For the CDR3, the DNA is TGTGCCAGTAGTATGGACAGGGGACCGGATGGCTACACCTTC.

The chain uses TRBV2 and TRBJ2-7; TRBD1 matches 9 bases. J gave up 5 bases and V 10 bases, and 9 bases lay outside the gene matches. Per the germline V gene, CDR1 is SNHLY and CDR2 is FYNNEI. CDR3 length equals 13 residues. The CDR3 here is CATQQGAQNEQYF. In DNA form, the CDR3 reads TGTGCCACGCAACAGGGGGCTCAGAACGAGCAGTACTTC.

This chain connects TRBV9 to TRBJ1-6, with a tentative D call TRBD1 (5 bases). This CDR3 has 14 residues. Trimming pared 5 bases from V and 8 bases from J, leaving 14 bases between. Germline V CDR1 and CDR2: SGDLS, YYNGEE. The CDR3 coding sequence is TGTGCCAGCAGTCAGAAAGGGGCGGATTCACCCCTCCACTTT. Protein sequence: CASSQKGADSPLHF.

This chain joins TRBV6-2 or TRBV6-3 and TRBJ1-2; tentatively, D is TRBD1 (6 bases). This CDR3 region has 15 residues. In germline, CDR1 is MNHEY, CDR2 SVGEGT. V dropped 0 bases and J dropped 4 bases, with 12 bases sitting between them. The DNA of the CDR3 is TGTGCCAGCAGTTACTCACAGGACAGTCCCTATGGCTACACCTTC. Protein sequence: CASSYSQDSPYGYTF.

The sample holds a few counts of this clone. J is TRBJ2-2 and V is TRBV5-6; D unclear. CDR3 length equals 14 residues. V was clipped by 5 bases and J by 1 base, with 9 bases between them. Germline V CDR1 and CDR2: SGHDT, YYEEEE. For the CDR3, the DNA is TGTGCCAGCAGAGCTCGCGGGAACACCGGGGAGCTGTTTTTT. It encodes CASRARGNTGELFF.

The V call is TRBV7-2, the J call TRBJ1-4; no reliable D call. The CDR3 length is 15 residues. Germline CDR1 and CDR2: SGHTA and FQGNSA. V was trimmed by 3 bases and J by 4 bases, leaving 12 bases between them. In DNA form, the CDR3 reads TGTGCCAGCAGCTTTACGCGGGGTAATAATGAAAAACTGTTTTTT. Its protein product is CASSFTRGNNEKLFF.

The chain employs TRBV10-1 and TRBJ2-7, with 9 positions matching TRBD1. The germline V gene encodes CDR1 WNHNN and CDR2 SYGVQD (reference sequence). Trimming cost V 2 bases and J 8 bases; bases outside gene matches: 19. This CDR3 has 18 amino acids. CDR3 loop: CASSEDPGTGLLSGKQYF. In DNA, the CDR3 is TGCGCCAGCAGTGAGGACCCTGGGACAGGGCTCCTATCGGGGAAGCAGTACTTC.

V is TRBV5-1 and J is TRBJ2-7; tentative D call: TRBD2 (6 bases). Trimming left V 5 bases short and J 2 bases short, with 14 bases between. This CDR3 has 14 residues. From germline, CDR1 is SGHRS and CDR2 YFSETQ. This CDR3 is CASRSGTSTYEQYF. As DNA, the CDR3 is TGCGCCAGCAGATCAGGGACTTCCACCTACGAGCAGTACTTC.

The V and J genes are TRBV9 and TRBJ2-2; 13 nucleotides line up with TRBD2. CDR3 size: 16 residues. The V segment lost 3 bases and the J segment 7 bases; nucleotides outside the gene matches: 6. Germline values: CDR1 SGDLS, CDR2 YYNGEE. CDR3 region: CASSAGTSGIDGELFF. CDR3 coding DNA: TGTGCCAGCAGCGCAGGGACTAGCGGGATCGACGGGGAGCTGTTTTTT.

The J gene is TRBJ1-2, the V gene TRBV10-3; TRBD1 is a possible D gene (5 bases). The ends were cut back, 7 bases at V and 6 bases at J, with 15 bases in the middle. CDR1 is ENHRY, CDR2 SYGVKD, per germline. This CDR3 contains 13 residues. The CDR3 protein is CAIKPGVEDGYTF. CDR3 nucleotide sequence: TGTGCCATCAAGCCGGGGGTGGAGGATGGCTACACCTTC.

The chain couples TRBV19 to TRBJ2-2, with D unresolved. V gave up 0 bases and J gave up 6 bases, with 8 bases separating them. Germline assignment: CDR1 LNHDA and CDR2 SQIVND (reference sequence). This CDR3 has 14 residues. The CDR3 sequence is CASSIELKPGELFF. The DNA of the CDR3 is TGTGCCAGTAGTATAGAACTCAAACCCGGGGAGCTGTTTTTT.

The V call is TRBV10-2, the J call TRBJ2-6; TRBD1 aligns across 10 bases. Unmatched junction bases numbered 9, after V lost 5 bases and J lost 2 bases. CDR1 is WSHSY, CDR2 SAAADI, per germline. CDR3 length equals 18 residues. The CDR3 here is CASSSSTGGYPGANVLTF. CDR3 DNA sequence: TGCGCCAGCAGTAGCTCGACAGGGGGCTACCCTGGGGCCAACGTCCTGACTTTC.

The chain uses TRBV15 and TRBJ1-2; 7 bases fit TRBD1. V was clipped by 1 base and J by 3 bases; unmatched bases: 5. Germline V lookup: CDR1 LNHNV, CDR2 YYDKDF (reference sequence). The CDR3 extends over 15 amino acids. The CDR3 nucleotides read TGTGCCACCAGCAGAGGTGCCGGGACAGACTATGGCTACACCTTC. Residues: CATSRGAGTDYGYTF.

This chain uses TRBV7-8 with TRBJ1-2, with TRBD1 as a possible D gene (6 bases). This CDR3 has 13 residues. The germline gives CDR1 SGHVS, CDR2 FQNEAQ. Trimming removed 2 bases at V and 3 bases at J, with 7 bases between. CDR3 coding DNA: TGTGCCAGCAGCTTACCAGGGGACTATGGCTACACCTTC. Its translation is CASSLPGDYGYTF.

V usage is TRBV5-1 and J usage is TRBJ1-2, with 12 bases fitting TRBD1. Per germline, CDR1 SGHRS and CDR2 YFSETQ. V lost 3 bases, J lost 9 bases, and 18 bases stayed unmatched. The CDR3 has 18 amino acids. CDR3 nucleotide sequence: TGCGCCAGCAGCTCCTTACTGAACTCTCGGGACAGGGGGCTTAGCTACACCTTC. Amino acids: CASSSLLNSRDRGLSYTF.

V and J are TRBV7-2 and TRBJ1-1; TRBD1 might be the D (6 bases). Trimming shortened V by 5 bases and J by 1 base, and 20 bases separated the two germline ends. The CDR3 runs to 17 residues. The germline gives CDR1 SGHTA, CDR2 FQGNSA. CDR3 in amino acids: CASSLGLGAGWNTEAFF. The CDR3 bases are TGTGCCAGCAGCCTAGGGTTGGGGGCGGGTTGGAACACTGAAGCTTTCTTT.

The genes are TRBV30 and TRBJ2-7; D might be TRBD1 (5 bases). Trimming shortened V by 8 bases and J by 7 bases, and 21 bases separated the two germline ends. The germline V gene has CDR1 GTSNPN and CDR2 SVGIG (reference sequence). CDR3 length equals 13 residues. CDR3 loop: CAQTTEPPLEQYF. In nucleotides, the CDR3 is TGTGCCCAGACGACAGAGCCCCCCCTGGAGCAGTACTTC.

This chain uses TRBV9 with TRBJ2-1, with D possibly matching TRBD2 (6 bases). This CDR3 is built from 16 residues. V shed 0 bases and J shed 6 bases, with 16 bases lying between them. CDR1 is SGDLS and CDR2 is YYNGEE in the germline V gene. CDR3 loop: CASSVVGTQGGNEQFF. The CDR3 nucleotides read TGTGCCAGCAGCGTAGTTGGTACCCAGGGAGGCAATGAGCAGTTCTTC.

The rearrangement links TRBV24-1 to TRBJ2-2, with D possibly matching TRBD2 (6 bases). This CDR3 comprises 15 residues. The V and J ends lost 5 bases and 1 base respectively, with 10 bases between them. CDR1 and CDR2 (germline): KGHDR, SFDVKD. Written as DNA, the CDR3 is TGTGCCACCAGTGCCCCGGGACTGAACACCGGGGAGCTGTTTTTT. Translated: CATSAPGLNTGELFF.

The chain has TRBV19 and TRBJ2-3, with TRBD2 identical over 8 bases. The CDR3 is made up of 16 amino acids. J gave up 0 bases and V 5 bases, and 7 bases lay outside the gene matches. CDR1 is LNHDA, CDR2 SQIVND, per germline (reference sequence). CDR3 in DNA: TGTGCCAGTAGTTTTCCCGGGACTAGGAGCACAGATACGCAGTATTTT. Translating gives CASSFPGTRSTDTQYF.

J is TRBJ2-7 and V is TRBV19, with a weak D call TRBD2 (6 bases). V shed 4 bases and J shed 2 bases, with 15 bases lying between them. This CDR3 has 15 residues. CDR1 LNHDA and CDR2 SQIVND come from the germline V gene (reference sequence). Here the CDR3 reads CASSSRDSGTYEQYF. CDR3 coding DNA: TGTGCCAGTAGTAGCCGGGACTCGGGGACCTACGAGCAGTACTTC. The whole variable domain, filled in from reference TRBV19 and TRBJ2-7, reads DGGITQSPKYLFRKEGQNVTLSCEQNLNHDAMYWYRQDPGQGLRLIYYSQIVNDFQKGDIAEGYSVSREKKESFPLTVTSAQKNPTAFYLCASSSRDSGTYEQYFGPGTRLTVT.

The CDR3 coding sequence is TGTGCCAGCACCAAGATTCCCCGGGGAAATGGCTACACCTTC. Its translation: CASTKIPRGNGYTF. The gene calls are TRBV28 and TRBJ1-2; D gene uncertain. Germline V gene lookup returns CDR1 MDHEN and CDR2 SYDVKM. This CDR3 comprises 14 residues. V was shortened by 7 bases and J by 6 bases, with 18 bases between the two germline ends.